This T cell receptor beta chain was obtained from a study of blood T cell repertoires in COVID-19 (dated by TCRdb to between 2020 and 2021). Study-level background: Collaborator samples came from the United States, Italy and Spain and covered acute and convalescent phases of COVID-19. The material from the prospective study consisted of cDNA or gDNA derived from T cells, B-cell-depleted T cells, or PBMCs. The dataset comprised deeply sampled blood TCRbeta repertoires from subjects exposed to, actively infected with, or recovered from COVID-19. The repertoires were released in a freely available public database meant as a resource for research on the immune response to SARS-CoV-2. Samples came from the ongoing ImmuneRACE study (first 160 participants) plus 1,254 subjects from 6 global collaborators. Sample metadata almost always included a de-identified subject ID, COVID-19 status, age in years and sex. Where available, HLA class I and class II types were taken from metadata supplied by the sample provider and were not determined by assay-based typing.

TCRbeta CDR3 regions were amplified from genomic DNA using the immunoSEQ Assay, a bias-controlled multiplex PCR. As for the original processing: The number of nucleated cells in each sample was estimated from the amplification of reference gene primers within the assay. To quantify the absolute abundance of each unique TCRbeta CDR3 rearrangement, sequence reads were collapsed and filtered. For each sample, productive Simpson clonality was calculated as the square root of Simpson's diversity index across productive rearrangements. Not all clones reach the TCRdb copy of this immuneACCESS table, which keeps in-frame sequences only. Checked studies attribute under half of the gap to unresolved V genes and leave the rest unexplained. The DNA gave D and trimming, while V, J and clone size come from that table. This sample gives 250,000 to 300,000 clones in total; roughly 90% of them show up just once. Around 13% of the sample lies in the top ten.

The germline V gene yields SNHLY for CDR1 and FYNNEI for CDR2. The junction shows trimming of 6 bases on V and 5 bases on J, plus 13 bases between the germline ends. Spanning cysteine to phenylalanine, the CDR3 consists of 13 amino acids. Just the 39-base CDR3 DNA is kept, in frame starting at base 1. Comment on this clone: Its antigen target is currently unknown. Base qualities were left out, and no much larger clone turns up one base away.

Overall study results and their limits: The quantity of clinical and demographic metadata differed by source and by participant and was supplied without curation.

In Seattle, one collaborating source enrolled patients while the infection was active and tracked those patients longitudinally over the course of disease. The collaborating institutions used their own protocols to collect whole blood in K2EDTA tubes. For TCRbeta analysis, collaborator samples were shipped as frozen whole blood, as isolated PBMCs, or as DNA extracted from either sample type. This receptor was obtained from a woman aged 70-85 years with COVID-19, enrolled during active disease. Specimen: peripheral blood. In this chain, TRBV2 is recombined with TRBJ1-2; the D gene assignment is ambiguous. The DNA sequence is given as TGTGCCAGCAGGGGAGGCGAGATATATGGCTACACCTTC. It translates as CASRGGEIYGYTF.